This T cell receptor (beta chain) originates from a study of blood T cell repertoires in COVID-19. Study-level background: The analysed material was cDNA or gDNA that came from T cells, B-cell-depleted T cells, or PBMCs.

Losses at the gene ends were 5 bases for V and 2 bases for J; bases not matched to a gene: 7. The germline V gene encodes CDR1 SGHRS and CDR2 YFSETQ. The CDR3 spans 14 residues. Researchers sorted participants into cohorts using their self-reported clinical history. A COVID-19 case had been met by exposed participants during the 2 weeks before study entry. Libraries were prepared by immunoSEQ multiplex PCR; TCRdb keeps only in-frame clonotypes and omits some of them. Among about 140,000 clones, approximately 80% were seen once, and the ten largest hold 1.5% to 2%. This sequence originates from a woman younger than 30 who had been exposed to COVID-19. The chain links TRBV5-1 to TRBJ2-7; TRBD1 matches at 7 bases. The source material was PBMCs or T cells enriched from blood (not recorded which). The CDR3 region has the DNA TGCGCCAGCAGTTCCGGGACAGTGGCCTACGAGCAGTACTTC. Protein sequence: CASSSGTVAYEQYF.